These 20 T cell receptor beta chains were all obtained from the same sample, sequenced in a study of T-cell reconstitution after alpha-beta-depleted transplantation in children. Preparation of the TCRbeta library used unique molecular identifiers. TCRdb recomputed calls from the PCR reads with MiXCR, one row per CDR3 protein. This sample has about 500,000 distinct CDR3 sequences, with 32% found just once. The sequencing used PBMCs from the stem cell graft donor, collected from the stem cell graft. These receptors came from a human donor who donated a stem cell graft to a child with aplastic anemia.

This clonotype was observed a few times. The V gene is TRBV20-1, the J gene TRBJ1-2, with 7 bases aligning to TRBD1. With V trimmed by 5 bases and J by 4 bases, 7 bases remained unmatched. The CDR3 totals 13 residues. The germline V gene has CDR1 DFQATT and CDR2 SNEGSKA (reference sequence). CDR3 region: CSADRALGYGYTF. The CDR3 DNA follows: TGCAGTGCTGACAGGGCCCTGGGCTATGGCTACACCTTC.

This clonotype occurred a few times. The chain has TRBV19 and TRBJ2-7; TRBD1 agrees at 7 bases. The CDR3 has 14 amino acids. The ends lost 5 bases at V and 4 bases at J; junction bases unmatched: 8. Germline CDR1 and CDR2: LNHDA and SQIVND (reference sequence). CDR3 DNA sequence: TGTGCCAGTAGTTTAGGGACAGATTCGTACGAGCAGTACGTC. Protein product: CASSLGTDSYEQYV.

As concerns this clonotype: A junction end diverges from the germline sequence, so it may reflect a read error. The V call is TRBV7-6, the J call TRBJ2-5, with no clear D. Germline CDR1 and CDR2: SGHVS and FNYEAQ. This CDR3 has 14 amino acids. The CDR3 is CASSLVVVGEAQYF. The CDR3 DNA reads as TGTGCCAGCAGCTTAGTTGTCGTCGGAGAGGCCCAGTACTTC.

This clonotype occurred a few times. The genes are TRBV6-2 or TRBV6-3 and TRBJ2-1; D perhaps matches TRBD2 (5 bases). V lost 6 bases to trimming and J lost 4 bases, with 22 bases between them. The CDR3 is made up of 17 amino acids. The germline CDR1 and CDR2 sequences are MNHEY and SVGEGT. DNA for the CDR3: TGTGCCAGCAGCTCCCCCGGGCAGGACTTGCATTACAATGAGCAGTTCTTC. Its protein product is CASSSPGQDLHYNEQFF.

V gene TRBV6-2 or TRBV6-3 combines with J gene TRBJ2-1; the D is unclear. V lost 5 bases and J lost 5, with 10 bases in between. Germline values: CDR1 MNHEY, CDR2 SVGEGT. The CDR3 is made up of 13 amino acids. CDR3 residues: CASSALSHNEQFF. Here the CDR3 DNA reads TGTGCCAGCAGTGCTCTTTCCCACAATGAGCAGTTCTTC.

The V gene is TRBV15, the J gene TRBJ2-1; TRBD2 matches 11 bases. In germline, CDR1 is LNHNV, CDR2 YYDKDF (reference sequence). The CDR3 is made up of 16 amino acids. J was trimmed by 15 bases and V by 3 bases; bases with no gene match: 16. The CDR3 sequence: CATSSSSSGRAGGLFF. DNA for the CDR3: TGTGCCACCAGCAGTAGTAGTAGCGGGAGGGCGGGGGGTCTGTTCTTC.

Only a few counts were recorded for this clonotype. This chain links TRBV20-1 with TRBJ2-5, with D uncertain. V dropped 2 bases and J dropped 3 bases, with 1 base sitting between them. The CDR3 has 10 residues. Germline-derived CDR1 and CDR2 are DFQATT and SNEGSKA (reference sequence). The CDR3 is CSARKETQYF. CDR3 nucleotides: TGCAGTGCTAGAAAAGAGACCCAGTACTTC.

V and J are TRBV5-1 and TRBJ1-4; D remains unclear. Germline V gives CDR1 SGHRS, CDR2 YFSETQ. Trimming stripped 1 base from V and 7 bases from J, with 11 bases between. CDR3 length equals 14 residues. The chain's CDR3 is CASSLSPGGEKLFF. CDR3 bases: TGCGCCAGCAGCTTGTCCCCAGGTGGTGAAAAACTGTTTTTT.

This clonotype has a handful of counts. The rearrangement uses TRBV5-1 and TRBJ2-3, with D possibly TRBD2 on 5 matching bases. Trimming left V 2 bases short and J 1 base short, with 14 bases between. The CDR3 length is 16 residues. Germline assignment: CDR1 SGHRS and CDR2 YFSETQ. The CDR3 DNA reads as TGCGCCAGCAGCTTTAAAGCTTTACTAGGCACAGATACGCAGTATTTT. It specifies CASSFKALLGTDTQYF.

In this sample, this clonotype turned up a few times. V and J are TRBV7-2 and TRBJ2-3, with D maybe TRBD1 (5 bases). Germline V lookup: CDR1 SGHTA, CDR2 FQGNSA. The length of the CDR3 is 14 residues. V shed 5 bases and J shed 2 bases, with 11 bases lying between them. CDR3: CASSGNRITDTQYF. In DNA form, the CDR3 reads TGTGCCAGCAGCGGTAACAGGATCACAGATACGCAGTATTTT.

V usage is TRBV7-2 and J usage is TRBJ2-7, with no clear D. The ends were cut back, 3 bases at V and 0 bases at J, with 6 bases in the middle. Germline-derived CDR1 and CDR2 are SGHTA and FQGNSA. The CDR3 spans 13 residues. CDR3 in amino acids: CASSFGSSYEQYV. The CDR3 coding sequence is TGTGCCAGCAGCTTCGGTAGCTCCTACGAGCAGTACGTC.

The chain has TRBV6-2 or TRBV6-3 and TRBJ2-7; 8 bases line up with TRBD1. CDR1 is MNHEY and CDR2 is SVGEGT in the germline V gene. The V and J ends lost 5 bases and 6 bases, in that order; junction bases with no gene match: 9. The CDR3 is made up of 14 amino acids. CDR3 residues: CASSDDRGRLEQYV. CDR3 nucleotide sequence: TGTGCCAGCAGTGACGACAGGGGACGGCTCGAGCAGTACGTC.

This clonotype has a single count. The chain employs TRBV4-3 and TRBJ1-5, with D unclear. The V gene's germline CDR1 is LGHNA and CDR2 YSLEER. Trimming left V 1 base short and J 2 bases short, with 12 bases between. The CDR3 runs to 16 residues. The CDR3 DNA sequence: TGCGCCAGCAGCCAAGTAGTGGGGAGCGGCAATCAGCCCCAGCATTTT. The encoded protein is CASSQVVGSGNQPQHF.

This clonotype was seen a handful of times. The gene calls are TRBV5-5 and TRBJ2-3; D is undetermined. Germline V gene lookup returns CDR1 SGHKS and CDR2 YYEKEE (reference sequence). The CDR3 is made up of 15 amino acids. Trimming removed 5 bases from V and 5 bases from J, with 18 bases in between. The chain's CDR3 is CASSPGPQRQDTQYF. In nucleotides, the CDR3 is TGTGCCAGCAGTCCCGGGCCCCAAAGGCAAGATACGCAGTATTTT.

This clonotype was counted once. Its ends do not fully match the called genes, so a read error is possible. The V and J genes are TRBV29-1 and TRBJ2-7; D gene unclear. CDR3 length: 12 amino acids. Germline V gene data show CDR1 as SQVTM and CDR2 as ANQGSEA. The CDR3 region is CSVVTDTNERYF. CDR3 DNA: TGCAGCGTTGTGACGGATACCAACGAGCGGTACTTC.

The J gene is TRBJ1-6, the V gene TRBV5-5; the match to TRBD1 covers 9 bases. With V trimmed by 3 bases and J by 9 bases, 10 bases remained unmatched. This CDR3 spans 16 amino acids. Germline V gene lookup returns CDR1 SGHKS and CDR2 YYEKEE (reference sequence). The CDR3 loop reads CASSSFTGQGSSPLHF. For the CDR3, the DNA is TGTGCCAGCAGCTCATTCACGGGACAGGGTAGTTCACCCCTCCACTTT.

This clonotype was seen a handful of times. The genes are TRBV7-2 and TRBJ2-5; D uncertain. There are 13 residues in the CDR3. Germline assignment: CDR1 SGHTA and CDR2 FQGNSA. Trimming shortened V by 5 bases and J by 3 bases, and 10 bases separated the two germline ends. The CDR3 loop reads CASSLPAKETQYF. The CDR3 nucleotides read TGTGCCAGCAGCCTCCCAGCGAAAGAGACCCAGTACTTC.

The V and J genes are TRBV18 and TRBJ1-5; D unresolved. V dropped 6 bases and J dropped 3 bases, with 18 bases sitting between them. The CDR3 runs 16 residues. Germline CDR1 is KGHSH and CDR2 is LQKENI. The CDR3 DNA follows: TGTGCCAGCTCTGGAGGAACGGACGGATTCAATCAGCCCCAGCATTTT. Translation gives CASSGGTDGFNQPQHF.

In its sample, this clonotype was seen once. A much bigger clone sits one base away, suggesting this may be a read error. The CDR3 nucleotides read TGCAGTGCTAGGGGGGACCTTTTAAACAGTGAAGCTTTCTTT. It specifies CSARGDLLNSEAFF. The rearrangement joins TRBV20-1 to TRBJ1-1; weak D call: TRBD1 (5 bases). The CDR3 spans 14 residues. Germline CDR1 and CDR2: DFQATT and SNEGSKA (reference sequence).

V and J are TRBV6-4 and TRBJ2-1; D remains ambiguous. The V gene lost 6 bases and the J gene lost 5 bases, with 14 bases spanning the gap. The CDR3 consists of 14 residues. Germline CDR1 and CDR2: MRHNA and SNTAGT. The CDR3 loop is CASSFGRIDNEQFF. The DNA for the CDR3 is TGTGCCAGCAGCTTTGGGCGAATCGACAATGAGCAGTTCTTC.